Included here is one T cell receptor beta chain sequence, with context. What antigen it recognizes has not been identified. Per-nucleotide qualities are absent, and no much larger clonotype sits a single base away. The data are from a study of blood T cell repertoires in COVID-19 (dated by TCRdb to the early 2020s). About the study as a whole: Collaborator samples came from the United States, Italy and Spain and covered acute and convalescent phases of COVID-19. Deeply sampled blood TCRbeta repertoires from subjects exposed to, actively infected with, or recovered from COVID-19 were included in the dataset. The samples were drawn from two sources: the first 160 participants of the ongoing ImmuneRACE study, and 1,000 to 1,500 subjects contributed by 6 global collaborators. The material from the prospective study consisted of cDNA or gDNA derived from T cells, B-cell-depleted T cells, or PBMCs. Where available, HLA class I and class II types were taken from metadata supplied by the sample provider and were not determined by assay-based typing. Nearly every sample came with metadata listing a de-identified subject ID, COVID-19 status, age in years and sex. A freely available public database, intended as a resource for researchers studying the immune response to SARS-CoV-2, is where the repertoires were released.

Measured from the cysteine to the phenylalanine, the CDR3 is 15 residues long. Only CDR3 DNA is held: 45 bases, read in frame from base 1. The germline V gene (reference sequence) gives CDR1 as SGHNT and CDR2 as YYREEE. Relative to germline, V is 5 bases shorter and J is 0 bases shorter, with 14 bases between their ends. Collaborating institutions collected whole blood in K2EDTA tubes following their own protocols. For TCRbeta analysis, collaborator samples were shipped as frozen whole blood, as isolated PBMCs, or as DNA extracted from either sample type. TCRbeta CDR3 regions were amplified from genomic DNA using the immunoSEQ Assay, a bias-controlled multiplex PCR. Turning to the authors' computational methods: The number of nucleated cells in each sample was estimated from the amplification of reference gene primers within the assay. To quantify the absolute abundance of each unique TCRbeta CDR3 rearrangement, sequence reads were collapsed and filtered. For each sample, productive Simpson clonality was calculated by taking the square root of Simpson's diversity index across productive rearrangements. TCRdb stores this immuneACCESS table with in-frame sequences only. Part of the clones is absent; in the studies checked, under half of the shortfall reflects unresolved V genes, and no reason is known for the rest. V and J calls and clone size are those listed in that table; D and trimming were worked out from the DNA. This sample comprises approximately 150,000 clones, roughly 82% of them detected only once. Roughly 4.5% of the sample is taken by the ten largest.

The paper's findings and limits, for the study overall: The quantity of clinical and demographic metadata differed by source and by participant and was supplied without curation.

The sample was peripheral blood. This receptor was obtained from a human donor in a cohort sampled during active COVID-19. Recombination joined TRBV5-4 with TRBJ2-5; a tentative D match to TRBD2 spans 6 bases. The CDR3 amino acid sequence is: CASRPGGGYQETQYF. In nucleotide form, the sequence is TGTGCCAGCAGGCCTGGTGGAGGGTACCAAGAGACCCAGTACTTC.